This T cell receptor (beta chain) was profiled in a study of blood T cell repertoires in COVID-19. Per the authors' pipeline: Reference gene primer amplification in the assay estimated nucleated cell counts. The protocol was immunoSEQ multiplex PCR, while the TCRdb copy is restricted to in-frame clones and leaves out a portion. The DNA was the basis for D and trimming; V, J and clone size are from that table. The profile shows 200,000 to 250,000 clones, approximately 90% of them singletons. This CDR3 has 12 amino acids. Trimming stripped 4 bases from V and 10 bases from J, with 11 bases between. The V gene is TRBV12-3 or TRBV12-4, the J gene TRBJ2-1; D is possibly TRBD2 (7 bases). The receptor was derived from a young man with COVID-19, enrolled during active disease. Sequencing input: peripheral blood. CDR3 in amino acids: CASSSTGGEQFF. The CDR3 region has the DNA TGTGCCAGCAGTTCTACGGGGGGCGAGCAGTTCTTC.